These 31 T cell receptor beta chains were sequenced from one sample in a study of blood T cell repertoires in COVID-19 (dated by TCRdb to about 2020). The library relied on the immunoSEQ multiplex PCR assay. Drawn from immuneACCESS, this table holds only the in-frame rearrangements with V and J called that TCRdb kept. Clones are partly lost; checked studies trace under half to an unresolved V gene and leave the rest unexplained. The sample table shows approximately 180,000 clones, and roughly 80% are seen once. Clones ranked in the top ten supply roughly 5.2% of the sample. The specimen sequenced was PBMCs or T cells enriched from blood (not recorded which). The source of these receptors is a woman in her sixties with acute COVID-19.

The J gene is TRBJ2-2, the V gene TRBV7-7; 7 bases map to TRBD2. Trimming at V came to 0 bases and at J to 4 bases, leaving 2 bases not matched to a gene. There are 15 residues in the CDR3. The germline V gene encodes CDR1 SSHAT and CDR2 FNYEAQ (reference sequence). The CDR3 here is CASSLAGGTTGELFF. Written as DNA, the CDR3 is TGTGCCAGCAGCTTAGCGGGGGGGACCACCGGGGAGCTGTTTTTT.

The rearrangement uses TRBV2 and TRBJ1-1; TRBD1 matches at 7 bases. The CDR3 runs 15 residues. The V gene end was trimmed by 6 bases and the J gene end by 9 bases; junction bases not matched to a gene: 16. Germline V gene data show CDR1 as SNHLY and CDR2 as FYNNEI. DNA for the CDR3: TGTGCCAGCAGACCTACCGGGACAGCACGAAGGCAAGCTTTCTTT. Translation: CASRPTGTARRQAFF. Full variable domain (missing parts from reference TRBV2 and TRBJ1-1): EPEVTQTPSHQVTQMGQEVILRCVPISNHLYFYWYRQILGQKVEFLVSFYNNEISEKSEIFDDQFSVERPDGSNFTLKIRSTKLEDSAMYFCASRPTGTARRQAFFGQGTRLTVV.

The gene calls are TRBV7-9 and TRBJ2-5; no firm D call. The germline V gene encodes CDR1 SEHNR and CDR2 FQNEAQ (reference sequence). The germline V and J ends were trimmed by 1 base and 1 base, with 10 bases remaining between them. The CDR3 consists of 15 residues. CDR3 DNA sequence: TGTGCCAGCAGCTTAGGACGGGTACCCCAAGAGACCCAGTACTTC. Translating gives CASSLGRVPQETQYF.

V usage is TRBV18 and J usage is TRBJ2-7; D not resolved. The CDR3 spans 14 residues. The ends were cut back, 3 bases at V and 6 bases at J, with 15 bases in the middle. Germline CDR1 KGHSH, CDR2 LQKENI. The CDR3 spells CASSPYSTLGEQYF. Here the CDR3 DNA reads TGTGCCAGCTCACCTTATAGTACGCTAGGCGAGCAGTACTTC.

The V call is TRBV6-2 or TRBV6-3, the J call TRBJ2-3; 7 positions agree with TRBD2. Per germline, CDR1 MNHEY and CDR2 SVGEGT. Germline trimming cut 6 bases from V and 3 bases from J; bases unmatched to any gene: 12. This CDR3 is 16 amino acids long. The CDR3 DNA reads TGTGCCAGCAGCATTAGGACTAGTAAAAGTACAGATACGCAGTATTTT. Its protein is CASSIRTSKSTDTQYF.

This chain joins TRBV3-1 (or the pseudogene TRBV3-2) and TRBJ1-2; 8 bases agree with TRBD1. CDR1 and CDR2 from the germline V gene are LGHDT and YNNKEL (reference sequence). The CDR3 is 13 amino acids. V shed 4 bases, J shed 4 bases, and the junction held 2 bases outside the gene matches. Written as DNA, the CDR3 is TGTGCCAGCAGCCTCGGACAGGGCTATGGCTACACCTTC. Translated, it gives CASSLGQGYGYTF.

The chain uses TRBV19 and TRBJ1-1, with 7 bases identical to TRBD1. The CDR3 sequence is 14 residues long. V was pared by 8 bases and J by 2 bases, with 8 bases of the junction left unmatched. The germline CDR1 and CDR2 sequences are LNHDA and SQIVND (reference sequence). DNA of the CDR3: TGTGCCAGTTGGGATGACAGGGAAAACACTGAAGCTTTCTTT. Protein: CASWDDRENTEAFF.

The V gene is TRBV3-1 (or the pseudogene TRBV3-2), the J gene TRBJ2-1, with 9 nucleotides matching TRBD2. V trimming: 2 bases; J trimming: 7 bases; junction bases outside the gene matches: 9. The CDR3 length is 16 residues. The germline CDR1 and CDR2 sequences are LGHDT and YNNKEL (reference sequence). The CDR3 DNA reads as TGTGCCAGCAGCCAATTGGGCGGGAGGGCCAGAAATGAGCAGTTCTTC. As protein: CASSQLGGRARNEQFF.

This clone was observed a handful of times. DNA of the CDR3: TGTGCCAGCAGCGTAGCTAGGGGGAACACTGAAGCTTTCTTT. This encodes CASSVARGNTEAFF. V and J are TRBV9 and TRBJ1-1, with a possible D match to TRBD1 (5 bases). The CDR3 sequence is 14 residues long. The germline CDR1 and CDR2 sequences are SGDLS and YYNGEE. Trimming shortened V by 0 bases and J by 1 base, and 7 bases separated the two germline ends. Using reference TRBV9 and TRBJ1-1 for the parts outside the CDR3, the full variable domain is DSGVTQTPKHLITATGQRVTLRCSPRSGDLSVYWYQQSLDQGLQFLIQYYNGEERAKGNILERFSAQQFPDLHSELNLSSLELGDSALYFCASSVARGNTEAFFGQGTRLTVV.

This clone has just one count. The chain joins TRBV6-2 or TRBV6-3 to TRBJ2-1, with D possibly being TRBD2 (6 bases). This CDR3 has 13 residues. Germline V lookup: CDR1 MNHEY, CDR2 SVGEGT. V was trimmed by 6 bases and J by 8 bases, leaving 14 bases between them. Written as DNA, the CDR3 is TGTGCCAGCAGCCAAAGCTGGAGGGATGAGCAGTTCTTC. As protein: CASSQSWRDEQFF.

This chain links TRBV19 with TRBJ1-4; D might be TRBD1 (6 bases). Germline lookup yields CDR1 LNHDA and CDR2 SQIVND (reference sequence). CDR3 length: 16 amino acids. Trimming removed 11 bases from V and 4 bases from J, with 23 bases in between. Here the CDR3 reads CAGDSGHGHYNEKLFF. CDR3 DNA sequence: TGTGCCGGCGATTCGGGACACGGGCATTATAATGAAAAACTGTTTTTT.

The chain joins TRBV4-2 to TRBJ1-4; D is possibly TRBD1 (6 bases). CDR3 length equals 16 residues. Trimming removed 0 bases from V and 4 bases from J, with 12 bases in between. Per germline, CDR1 LGHNA and CDR2 YNFKEQ. The CDR3 region is CASSQDPGTRNEKLFF. The DNA for the CDR3 is TGTGCCAGCAGCCAAGACCCCGGGACACGTAATGAAAAACTGTTTTTT.

The chain carries TRBV5-1 and TRBJ2-3; tentatively, D is TRBD1 (5 bases). This CDR3 comprises 15 residues. CDR1 is SGHRS, CDR2 YFSETQ, per germline. Trimming left V 2 bases short and J 0 bases short, with 10 bases between. The CDR3 coding sequence is TGCGCCAGCAGCTTTAAGGGGTCTAGCACAGATACGCAGTATTTT. This translates into CASSFKGSSTDTQYF.

The chain employs TRBV30 and TRBJ2-5; 7 bases are a match to TRBD2. Germline V gene lookup returns CDR1 GTSNPN and CDR2 SVGIG (reference sequence). The CDR3 has 12 residues. V lost 2 bases and J lost 3; bases outside the gene matches: 0. The CDR3 sequence: CAWSRGEETQYF. The CDR3 bases are TGTGCCTGGAGTCGGGGGGAAGAGACCCAGTACTTC.

This clone was observed a single time. For the CDR3, the DNA is TGCGCCAGCAGTCCGACAGGGGGATTCACCGGGGAGCTGTTTTTT. This gives the protein CASSPTGGFTGELFF. The chain couples TRBV10-2 to TRBJ2-2; TRBD1 agrees at 9 bases. V shed 5 bases and J 4 bases; nucleotides not matched to a gene: 5. The V gene's germline CDR1 is WSHSY and CDR2 SAAADI. The CDR3 totals 15 residues.

J is TRBJ1-1 and V is TRBV6-2 or TRBV6-3, with 10 bases identical to TRBD1. Germline trimming cut 4 bases from V and 6 bases from J; bases unmatched to any gene: 8. The CDR3 extends over 15 amino acids. The germline V gene has CDR1 MNHEY and CDR2 SVGEGT. This CDR3 reads CASSFKRDRGAEAFF. CDR3 nucleotide sequence: TGTGCCAGCAGTTTTAAACGGGACAGGGGAGCTGAAGCTTTCTTT.

The chain uses TRBV9 and TRBJ2-3, with TRBD1 identical over 8 bases. V shed 0 bases and J 5 bases; nucleotides not matched to a gene: 5. Germline V gene sequence: CDR1 SGDLS, CDR2 YYNGEE. The CDR3 runs 15 residues. The CDR3 DNA reads as TGTGCCAGCAGCGTAGCTACCACAGGGGGAGATACGCAGTATTTT. Its translation: CASSVATTGGDTQYF.

The chain uses TRBV7-6 and TRBJ2-1; 7 bases fit TRBD2. Germline CDR1 and CDR2: SGHVS and FNYEAQ. This CDR3 comprises 15 residues. V trimming: 5 bases; J trimming: 4 bases; junction bases outside the gene matches: 8. The CDR3 coding sequence is TGTGCCAGCAGCCTCGAGTTGGGGGGGTACAATGAGCAGTTCTTC. Translating it yields CASSLELGGYNEQFF.

J is TRBJ1-2 and V is TRBV7-2, with D unclear. Germline V CDR1 and CDR2: SGHTA, FQGNSA. The V end was cut by 0 bases, the J end by 3 bases, with 11 bases between. CDR3 length: 15 residues. This CDR3 reads CASSLAASPDYGYTF. The CDR3 DNA is TGTGCCAGCAGCTTAGCCGCCTCTCCAGACTATGGCTACACCTTC.

A few counts support this clone. The rearrangement uses TRBV11-2 and TRBJ2-1; 7 bases are shared with TRBD1. The CDR3 loop spans 12 amino acids. The V gene's germline CDR1 is SGHAT and CDR2 FQNNGV. Unmatched junction bases numbered 2, after V lost 6 bases and J lost 6 bases. CDR3 region: CASRTGSNEQFF. CDR3 nucleotide sequence: TGTGCCAGCAGGACAGGGAGCAATGAGCAGTTCTTC.

This chain joins TRBV12-5 and TRBJ2-3; D not resolved. The CDR3 spans 13 residues. The V and J ends lost 0 bases and 2 bases respectively, with 3 bases between them. Germline V gives CDR1 LGHNT, CDR2 FRNRAP. This CDR3 is CASGLVLTDTQYF. DNA for the CDR3: TGTGCTAGTGGTTTGGTACTCACAGATACGCAGTATTTT.

The V and J genes are TRBV4-3 and TRBJ2-5; TRBD1 matches at 7 bases. V trimming: 1 base; J trimming: 4 bases; junction bases outside the gene matches: 9. Germline V lookup: CDR1 LGHNA, CDR2 YSLEER. The CDR3 has 16 amino acids. The CDR3 nucleotides are TGCGCCAGCAGCCAAGGGACAGGCGGTAGTACAGAGACCCAGTACTTC. This gives the protein CASSQGTGGSTETQYF.

Only a few counts were recorded for this clone. The genes are TRBV28 and TRBJ2-5, with a possible D match to TRBD1 (6 bases). The V gene's germline CDR1 is MDHEN and CDR2 SYDVKM. CDR3 length: 14 amino acids. V was trimmed by 6 bases and J by 2 bases, leaving 13 bases between them. Here the CDR3 reads CASRHRDIQETQYF. The CDR3 coding sequence is TGTGCCAGCAGACACCGGGACATACAAGAGACCCAGTACTTC.

The V call is TRBV4-3, the J call TRBJ2-5, with 10 bases identical to TRBD2. This CDR3 is 16 amino acids long. The germline V gene has CDR1 LGHNA and CDR2 YSLEER. With V trimmed by 2 bases and J by 1 base, 4 bases remained unmatched. The DNA of the CDR3 is TGCGCCAGCAGCCAAAATAGCGGGGGGCCCCAAGAGACCCAGTACTTC. Encoded protein: CASSQNSGGPQETQYF.

The chain couples TRBV4-1 to TRBJ2-1, with D maybe TRBD2 (5 bases). This CDR3 comprises 17 residues. Trimming pared 0 bases from V and 0 bases from J, leaving 12 bases between. The germline CDR1 and CDR2 sequences are MGHRA and YSYEKL. CDR3: CASSQDIARSSYNEQFF. The CDR3 DNA reads TGCGCCAGCAGCCAAGACATAGCGAGGAGCTCCTACAATGAGCAGTTCTTC.

V gene TRBV24-1 combines with J gene TRBJ2-1; 10 bases match TRBD2. The J segment lost 5 bases and the V segment lost 4 bases, leaving 4 bases of the junction unmatched. The CDR3 runs 15 residues. Germline values: CDR1 KGHDR, CDR2 SFDVKD. The CDR3 is CATSERTSGNNEQFF. The CDR3 nucleotides are TGTGCCACCAGTGAGAGGACTAGCGGCAACAATGAGCAGTTCTTC.

In this sample, this clone turned up many times. The chain is built from TRBV7-7 and TRBJ2-1, with 8 bases lining up with TRBD2. The length of the CDR3 is 17 residues. The V gene end was trimmed by 3 bases and the J gene end by 8 bases; junction bases not matched to a gene: 15. CDR1 is SSHAT and CDR2 is FNYEAQ in the germline V gene (reference sequence). This CDR3 reads CASSFLRPGTRGYEQFF. CDR3 DNA: TGTGCCAGCAGCTTCCTCCGCCCAGGGACTAGAGGGTATGAGCAGTTCTTC.

This chain's CDR3 is CASSLQGRGNTIYF. The CDR3 DNA reads TGTGCCAGCAGCCTACAGGGGAGAGGAAACACCATATATTTT. The chain employs TRBV7-2 and TRBJ1-3; 7 bases map to TRBD1. The CDR3 runs 14 residues. The germline V gene has CDR1 SGHTA and CDR2 FQGNSA. After removal of 5 bases from V and 4 bases from J, the junction contained 5 bases not matched to a gene.

This chain joins TRBV19 and TRBJ2-1; 12 bases are a match to TRBD2. J gave up 7 bases and V 9 bases, and 10 bases lay outside the gene matches. Germline-derived CDR1 and CDR2 are LNHDA and SQIVND (reference sequence). The CDR3 sequence is 15 residues long. DNA for the CDR3: TGTGCCAGCTGTCTAGCGGGAGGGCTCGATAATGAGCAGTTCTTC. Protein sequence: CASCLAGGLDNEQFF.

CDR3 coding DNA: TGTGCCAGCAGCTCGGGACTCGAGGTCACAGATACGCAGTATTTT. Residues: CASSSGLEVTDTQYF. The chain links TRBV7-9 to TRBJ2-3; TRBD2 might be the D (6 bases). Trimming removed 4 bases from V and 2 bases from J, with 13 bases in between. This CDR3 comprises 15 residues. Germline CDR1 SEHNR, CDR2 FQNEAQ (reference sequence).

In its sample, this clone was seen a few times. The chain joins TRBV6-2 or TRBV6-3 to TRBJ2-2, with TRBD1 identical over 9 bases. The V segment lost 0 bases and the J segment 5 bases; nucleotides outside the gene matches: 4. The CDR3 has 16 residues. Germline CDR1 MNHEY, CDR2 SVGEGT. The DNA for the CDR3 is TGTGCCAGCAGTTACTCGGCCGGGACAGGGACCGGGGAGCTGTTTTTT. Protein product: CASSYSAGTGTGELFF.